These T cell receptor beta chains were read from a single sample in a study of cytomegalovirus exposure and HLA in healthy donors. Sequenced by immunoSEQ multiplex PCR; TCRdb stores in-frame clones only, minus some. The sample lists about 150,000 clones; 76% were seen once. The specimen sequenced was PBMCs. Receptors were obtained from a man in his forties or fifties in good health and CMV-seronegative. CDR3s include the opening cysteine and the closing phenylalanine or tryptophan. Some rows mark clone size as missing; the rest say once, few, many or name a class of expanded clone.

v_call	clone_size	cdr3_aa
TRBV7-9	few	CASSLSGLITDTQYF
TRBV7-9	.	CASSAPGQSYEQYF
TRBV29-1	.	CSATRPGFTEAFF
TRBV19	.	CASSTGVRSPLHF
TRBV6-6	.	CASSYAGEGDNEQFF
TRBV7-6	.	CASSQTWTGAVHEQFF
TRBV7-2	.	CASRTEAARIETQYF
TRBV28	.	CASSLIPRQPRGYTF
TRBV6-5	.	CASSYLAGGRIGPLHF
TRBV6-1	.	CASRLGQSYEQYF
TRBV30	.	CAWSGQGYEQYF
TRBV6-6	few	CASADRGGQPQHF
TRBV28	.	CASDRYGQGGYNEQFF
TRBV5-1	few	CASSLDPGWVVDTQYF
TRBV5-6	.	CASSLVQGEAFF
TRBV6-5	.	CASSYSIGTSGYEQYF
TRBV27	.	CASSFDRGAYEQYF
TRBV7-9	.	CASSSTPPRQVNNEQFF
TRBV7-2	once	CASSPRSGEQYF
TRBV5-1	.	CASSPLDRDYGYTF
TRBV6-5	.	CASSPNRNYGYTF